This T cell receptor (beta chain) stems from a study of regulatory T cells in long-lasting Graves disease. The table lists this clonotype with many counts. Its antigen remains unknown. The authors built TCR beta libraries using iRepertoire HTBI primers and Arm-PCR of CDR3 regions. TCRdb reprocessed the multiplex PCR reads via MiXCR and lists one record per CDR3 protein. Among about 540,000 distinct CDR3 sequences listed, around an eighth were seen once. Study-wide results and caveats: Under persistent disease, TRBV28, TRBJ1-2 and TRBJ2-5 were used preferentially.

Time point here: newly diagnosed GD, antithyroid drugs for less than 3 months. With RNA extracted from PBMCs as input, the TCR library was made. Losses at the gene ends were 0 bases for V and 2 bases for J; bases not matched to a gene: 6. Germline CDR1 and CDR2: MNHNS and SASEGT. The CDR3 runs 16 residues. This sample also belongs to another study, concerning T cells in Graves' hyperthyroidism and ophthalmopathy.

The sample here was peripheral blood mononuclear cells (PBMCs), taken at new diagnosis, from a patient treated with antithyroid drugs. The chain carries TRBV6-1 and TRBJ2-5; 7 bases match TRBD2. This clonotype was sampled from a man aged 25-45 years with Graves disease. CDR3 region: CASSEAAGAGQETQYF. CDR3 DNA sequence: TGTGCCAGCAGTGAAGCGGCGGGAGCGGGTCAAGAGACCCAGTACTTC.